Listed here is a single TCR beta chain. Its antigen is unknown. Base quality data are lacking; no much larger clone is found one base away. Counted from cysteine to phenylalanine, this CDR3 has 14 amino acids. Of the read, only the CDR3 DNA is kept; its 42 bases are in frame from base 1. The germline V end is reduced by 2 bases and the J end by 4 bases; junction bases left unmatched: 4. The CDR1 and CDR2 encoded by the germline V gene are SGHRS and YFSETQ. Participants in the prospective study were enrolled through a virtual design, were aged roughly 18 to 90 years, and lived in 24 United States geographic areas. In the prospective study, participants were assigned to cohorts based on the clinical history participants reported in a screening survey and a study questionnaire. In the prospective study, whole blood, serum and a nasopharyngeal or oropharyngeal swab were collected from each participant by mobile phlebotomists. Additional blood draws and questionnaires over an approximately two-month period could optionally be provided by prospective study participants. Before DNA extraction, prospective study blood samples were shipped either frozen or at room temperature.

TCRbeta CDR3 regions were amplified from genomic DNA using the immunoSEQ Assay, a bias-controlled multiplex PCR. The paper's processing steps were these. The number of nucleated cells in each sample was estimated from the amplification of reference gene primers within the assay. To quantify the absolute abundance of each unique TCRbeta CDR3 rearrangement, sequence reads were collapsed and filtered. For each sample, productive Simpson clonality was calculated as the square root of Simpson's diversity index over productive rearrangements. The immuneACCESS repertoire file appears here via TCRdb, limited to in-frame rearrangements. These files lack a portion of the clones; in checked studies, under half of the deficit traces to unresolved V genes, and the cause of the others is not known. V, J and clone size were drawn from that table, and D and trimming were deduced from the DNA. Within this sample are 150,000 to 200,000 clones, with around 76% of them counted one time only. The ten largest account for around a sixth of the sample.

The data derive from a study of blood T cell repertoires in COVID-19 (dated by TCRdb to the early 2020s). Describing the broader study: Samples covering the acute and convalescent phases of COVID-19 were provided by collaborators in the United States, Italy and Spain. The prospective study material was composed of cDNA or gDNA derived from T cells, B-cell-depleted T cells, or PBMCs. The dataset comprised deeply sampled blood TCRbeta repertoires from subjects exposed to, actively infected with, or recovered from COVID-19. A freely available public database, intended as a resource for researchers studying the immune response to SARS-CoV-2, is where the repertoires were released. Samples came from the ongoing ImmuneRACE study (first 160 participants) plus 1,254 subjects from 6 global collaborators. A de-identified subject ID, COVID-19 status, age in years and sex were almost always included in the sample metadata. Where available, HLA class I and class II types were obtained from metadata supplied by the sample provider rather than from assay-based typing. Beyond this particular receptor, the publication reports: Clinical and demographic metadata were provided uncurated, with the amount varying by source and participant.

Sequencing input: PBMCs or T cells enriched from blood (not recorded which). The sequence links TRBV5-1 to TRBJ2-5, with 8 bases aligning to TRBD2. The sequence derives from a woman between 50 and 59 years old with acute COVID-19. In nucleotide form, the sequence is TGCGCCAGCAGCTTTAGCGGGGTTCGAGAGACCCAGTACTTC. Its coded protein is CASSFSGVRETQYF. With the rest looked up from the reference TRBV5-1 and TRBJ2-5 genes rather than sequenced, the full variable domain is KAGVTQTPRYLIKTRGQQVTLSCSPISGHRSVSWYQQTPGQGLQFLFEYFSETQRNKGNFPGRFSGRQFSNSRSEMNVSTLELGDSALYLCASSFSGVRETQYFGPGTRLLVL.